The T cell receptor (beta chain) described here comes from a study of blood T cell repertoires in COVID-19. Across the whole study: Both acute and convalescent COVID-19 samples were obtained from the United States, Italy and Spain. Nucleic acid was either cDNA or gDNA, and it came from T cells, B-cell-depleted T cells, or PBMCs.

This CDR3 comprises 14 residues. The V end lost 1 base, the J end lost 3 bases, and 8 bases lay between the germline ends. The germline CDR1 and CDR2 sequences are SGHRS and YFSETQ. Authors' data handling: Researchers report that nucleated cell counts were estimated from reference gene primer amplification. TCRdb's table, derived via immunoSEQ multiplex PCR, lists solely in-frame clones and lacks some. Clonal size and the V and J genes are those of that table, whereas D and trimming came from the DNA. The sample consists of around 250,000 clones, about 86% of them appearing once. This clonotype was obtained from a man older than 75 with acute or convalescent COVID-19. Sequenced input: peripheral blood. This chain links TRBV5-1 with TRBJ1-3; D remains ambiguous. In nucleotides, the CDR3 is TGCGCCAGCAGCTTGTCTGCAGATGGAAACACCATATATTTT. This encodes CASSLSADGNTIYF.